One and the same sample provided the 31 T cell receptor beta chains below, sequenced in a study of blood T cell repertoires in COVID-19. Generated by immunoSEQ multiplex PCR, the TCRdb table keeps only in-frame clones and is missing some. The data hold fewer than 200,000 clones, with approximately 87% observed a single time. The sample comprised peripheral blood. These receptor sequences come from a man between 35 and 55 years old with active or convalescent COVID-19.

J is TRBJ2-1 and V is TRBV28; 9 bases are shared with TRBD2. The CDR3 totals 14 residues. Per the germline V gene, CDR1 is MDHEN and CDR2 is SYDVKM. Trimming cost V 5 bases and J 8 bases; bases outside gene matches: 7. The CDR3 DNA sequence: TGTGCCAGCAGTCCGAGCGGGGGGCTGGATGAGCAGTTCTTC. Translated: CASSPSGGLDEQFF.

J is TRBJ2-2 and V is TRBV5-1; 10 bases are shared with TRBD2. V gave up 0 bases and J gave up 6 bases; unmatched junction bases: 11. CDR3 size: 18 residues. Germline V lookup: CDR1 SGHRS, CDR2 YFSETQ. The CDR3, as DNA: TGCGCCAGCAGCTTGGGCGTAGCGGGGGGACCCGACCCCGGGGAGCTGTTTTTT. This sequence encodes CASSLGVAGGPDPGELFF.

The chain links TRBV5-1 to TRBJ1-3; a weak D match, TRBD1 (5 bases). Looked up from germline, CDR1 is SGHRS and CDR2 is YFSETQ. The CDR3 spans 17 residues. The V end was cut by 4 bases, the J end by 2 bases, with 19 bases between. CDR3 residues: CASSPWGSSITGNTIYF. CDR3 DNA sequence: TGCGCCAGCAGCCCCTGGGGCAGTTCAATTACTGGAAACACCATATATTTT.

The chain couples TRBV28 to TRBJ1-3; D remains unclear. Germline CDR1 MDHEN, CDR2 SYDVKM. The CDR3 runs to 18 residues. Trimming left V 5 bases short and J 0 bases short, with 20 bases between. CDR3 bases: TGTGCCAGCAGTCCCCTCCCCCGGACTGACTTCTCTGGAAACACCATATATTTT. It is translated as CASSPLPRTDFSGNTIYF. Supplemented by reference TRBV28 and TRBJ1-3, the full variable domain reads DVKVTQSSRYLVKRTGEKVFLECVQDMDHENMFWYRQDPGLGLRLIYFSYDVKMKEKGDIPEGYSVSREKKERFSLILESASTNQTSMYLCASSPLPRTDFSGNTIYFGEGSWLTVV.

This rearrangement joins TRBV19 to TRBJ1-1; D possibly corresponds to TRBD1 (6 bases). From germline, CDR1 is LNHDA and CDR2 SQIVND (reference sequence). The CDR3 contains 15 residues. V dropped 4 bases and J dropped 0 bases, with 12 bases sitting between them. CDR3 protein: CASSTSQGLNTEAFF. Here the CDR3 DNA reads TGTGCCAGTAGTACTTCACAGGGCTTGAACACTGAAGCTTTCTTT.

V is TRBV11-3 and J is TRBJ2-3; TRBD2 matches at 9 bases. This CDR3 spans 16 amino acids. Losses at the gene ends were 5 bases for V and 2 bases for J; bases not matched to a gene: 8. Germline V gene sequence: CDR1 SGHNT, CDR2 YENEEA. The CDR3 here is CASSRSTSGLTDTQYF. The CDR3 coding sequence is TGTGCCAGCAGCCGATCGACTAGCGGTCTCACAGATACGCAGTATTTT.

This clone has more than one count but fewer than ten. The chain combines TRBV29-1 with TRBJ2-1; TRBD1 is a possible D gene (6 bases). In germline, CDR1 is SQVTM, CDR2 ANQGSEA. The CDR3 extends over 15 amino acids. Trimming removed 1 base from V and 1 base from J, with 11 bases in between. The CDR3 nucleotides are TGCAGCGTTGAAGGGTACAGGGAATCCTACAATGAGCAGTTCTTC. It yields the protein CSVEGYRESYNEQFF.

This chain links TRBV18 with TRBJ2-7, with TRBD1 matching over 12 bases. The CDR3 covers 15 residues. Germline lookup yields CDR1 KGHSH and CDR2 LQKENI. The V segment lost 4 bases and the J segment 4 bases; nucleotides outside the gene matches: 5. CDR3: CASSQPGQGAYEQYF. In DNA, the CDR3 is TGTGCCAGCTCACAGCCGGGACAGGGGGCATACGAGCAGTACTTC.

V is TRBV15 and J is TRBJ2-4; TRBD1 aligns across 12 bases. V lost 1 base and J lost 8; bases outside the gene matches: 6. The CDR3 has 16 amino acids. Germline V gives CDR1 LNHNV, CDR2 YYDKDF (reference sequence). The CDR3 loop reads CATSRGDRGLEYIQYF. CDR3 in DNA: TGTGCCACCAGCAGAGGGGACAGGGGGCTGGAGTACATTCAGTACTTC. Drawing the rest from reference TRBV15 and TRBJ2-4, the complete variable domain is DAMVIQNPRYQVTQFGKPVTLSCSQTLNHNVMYWYQQKSSQAPKLLFHYYDKDFNNEADTPDNFQSRRPNTSFCFLDIRSPGLGDTAMYLCATSRGDRGLEYIQYFGAGTRLSVL.

Turning to this clone: Different DNA sequences within this sample yield the same CDR3. The V call is TRBV5-5, the J call TRBJ1-1; D is perhaps TRBD1 (6 bases). The CDR3 totals 13 residues. V lost 5 bases, J lost 1 base, and 9 bases lay in between. Per the germline V gene, CDR1 is SGHKS and CDR2 is YYEKEE (reference sequence). CDR3 in amino acids: CASSLTGNTEAFF. CDR3 sequence (DNA): TGTGCCAGCAGTTTGACAGGGAACACTGAAGCTTTCTTT.

The chain combines TRBV18 with TRBJ2-2, with 9 bases fitting TRBD1. The V gene's germline CDR1 is KGHSH and CDR2 LQKENI. The CDR3 runs to 15 residues. V was pared by 3 bases and J by 7 bases, with 6 bases of the junction left unmatched. CDR3 region: CASSPRQGDNGELFF. CDR3 in DNA: TGTGCCAGCTCACCTCGACAGGGGGATAACGGGGAGCTGTTTTTT.

In DNA, the CDR3 is TGTGCCAGCAGCTTGGGCCGGGGGATTAGCAATCAGCCCCAGCATTTT. Translated, it gives CASSLGRGISNQPQHF. V gene TRBV5-5 combines with J gene TRBJ1-5, with D maybe TRBD1 (5 bases). With 0 bases removed from V and 0 bases from J, the gap between germline ends came to 10 bases. In germline, CDR1 is SGHKS, CDR2 YYEKEE (reference sequence). The CDR3 is made up of 16 amino acids.

J is TRBJ1-1 and V is TRBV28; TRBD1 aligns across 7 bases. V gave up 5 bases and J gave up 7 bases; unmatched junction bases: 13. The CDR3 is made up of 15 amino acids. Germline V gene data show CDR1 as MDHEN and CDR2 as SYDVKM. The CDR3 DNA follows: TGTGCCAGCAGTCCCCCGCACAGGGGTTCGGGTGAAGCTTTCTTT. Protein product: CASSPPHRGSGEAFF.

This chain links TRBV28 with TRBJ2-7; 8 bases agree with TRBD1. J was trimmed by 7 bases and V by 5 bases; bases with no gene match: 7. The germline CDR1 and CDR2 sequences are MDHEN and SYDVKM. The CDR3 has 13 residues. The CDR3 protein is CASSRSDRVEQYF. DNA of the CDR3: TGTGCCAGCAGTCGCTCGGACAGGGTTGAGCAGTACTTC.

The chain carries TRBV27 and TRBJ1-2; possibly TRBD1 for D (5 bases). V shed 3 bases and J shed 8 bases, with 13 bases lying between them. CDR1 is MNHEY and CDR2 is SMNVEV in the germline V gene (reference sequence). This CDR3 has 13 residues. The CDR3 DNA follows: TGTGCCAGCAGTTTTGAGGGACTGGGGGGCTACACCTTC. Translating it yields CASSFEGLGGYTF.

The gene calls are TRBV10-1 and TRBJ1-6; TRBD1 aligns across 8 bases. The CDR3 runs to 13 residues. J gave up 10 bases and V 6 bases, and 5 bases lay outside the gene matches. CDR1 is WNHNN and CDR2 is SYGVQD in the germline V gene (reference sequence). The CDR3 reads CASRETGVSPLHF. DNA of the CDR3: TGCGCCAGCAGAGAGACAGGGGTGTCACCCCTCCACTTT.

In regard to this clone: The sample carries other DNA sequences with the same CDR3. This chain connects TRBV30 to TRBJ1-2, with D uncertain. Trimming took off 3 bases at V and 4 bases at J, with 9 bases between the two ends. The CDR3 loop spans 12 amino acids. Germline CDR1 and CDR2: GTSNPN and SVGIG (reference sequence). Written as DNA, the CDR3 is TGTGCCTGGAGCGGAGGGTCCTATGGCTACACCTTC. It is translated as CAWSGGSYGYTF.

V usage is TRBV5-1 and J usage is TRBJ1-3; 10 bases are a match to TRBD1. Trimming cost V 4 bases and J 0 bases; bases outside gene matches: 4. Germline V lookup: CDR1 SGHRS, CDR2 YFSETQ. The CDR3 totals 16 residues. In nucleotides, the CDR3 is TGCGCCAGCAGCCTGGGACAGGGGCCCTCTGGAAACACCATATATTTT. Residues: CASSLGQGPSGNTIYF. The full variable domain, its missing parts supplied by reference TRBV5-1 and TRBJ1-3, is KAGVTQTPRYLIKTRGQQVTLSCSPISGHRSVSWYQQTPGQGLQFLFEYFSETQRNKGNFPGRFSGRQFSNSRSEMNVSTLELGDSALYLCASSLGQGPSGNTIYFGEGSWLTVV.

This clone has only a few counts. The chain uses TRBV18 and TRBJ1-5, with a tentative D call TRBD1 (5 bases). Trimming pared 3 bases from V and 6 bases from J, leaving 12 bases between. The CDR3 is made up of 14 amino acids. The germline gives CDR1 KGHSH, CDR2 LQKENI. Written as DNA, the CDR3 is TGTGCCAGCTCACCGGGGGGTGAAGGTCAGCCCCAGCATTTT. Translation: CASSPGGEGQPQHF.

The chain couples TRBV27 to TRBJ1-5, with unresolved D. The V gene's germline CDR1 is MNHEY and CDR2 SMNVEV (reference sequence). Trimming stripped 2 bases from V and 7 bases from J, with 12 bases between. The CDR3 is 14 residues long. The DNA for the CDR3 is TGTGCCAGCAGTTTAGAGGGTTCATCCCAGCCCCAGCATTTT. Translation: CASSLEGSSQPQHF.

The chain joins TRBV6-5 to TRBJ1-1; D possibly corresponds to TRBD1 (5 bases). In germline, CDR1 is MNHEY, CDR2 SVGAGI. The V end lost 3 bases, the J end lost 4 bases, and 18 bases lay between the germline ends. The CDR3 loop spans 16 amino acids. CDR3 bases: TGTGCCAGCAGTTATCAGGGTAAATTAGAGTTCACTGAAGCTTTCTTT. Translation: CASSYQGKLEFTEAFF.

The rearrangement links TRBV5-3 to TRBJ1-2; weak D call: TRBD1 (5 bases). TRBV5-3 is marked as an open reading frame, function uncertain. V gave up 4 bases and J gave up 3 bases, with 22 bases separating them. The CDR3 extends over 17 amino acids. DNA of the CDR3: TGTGCCAGAAGCCCTAACCCAGACAGCCAAGATGACTATGGCTACACCTTC. It translates to CARSPNPDSQDDYGYTF.

This sequence joins TRBV7-3 and TRBJ2-2; no reliable D call. The CDR3 totals 14 residues. V shed 5 bases and J shed 6 bases, with 13 bases lying between them. Germline CDR1 SGHTA, CDR2 FQGTGA. As DNA, the CDR3 is TGTGCCAGCAGCCCGCGCCCAGGCCCCGGGGAGCTGTTTTTT. Translation: CASSPRPGPGELFF.

The chain combines TRBV6-5 with TRBJ1-4; no clear D gene. The CDR3 extends over 13 amino acids. Germline CDR1 is MNHEY and CDR2 is SVGAGI. V lost 4 bases, J lost 8 bases, and 11 bases lay in between. CDR3 sequence: CASSLAHAEKLFF. CDR3 bases: TGTGCCAGCAGTTTAGCGCACGCCGAAAAACTGTTTTTT.

V gene TRBV5-1 combines with J gene TRBJ2-7, with 8 bases fitting TRBD2. The CDR3 length is 15 residues. The germline gives CDR1 SGHRS, CDR2 YFSETQ. J was trimmed by 2 bases and V by 3 bases; bases with no gene match: 7. The CDR3 sequence is CASSSRGGRTYEQYF. The DNA of the CDR3 is TGCGCCAGCAGCTCCCGGGGGGGCCGAACCTACGAGCAGTACTTC.

As DNA, the CDR3 is TGTGCCAGCAGCCGGGGGAGGGAAGAAGGTGGCTACACCTTC. Translation gives CASSRGREEGGYTF. This rearrangement joins TRBV5-4 to TRBJ1-2; tentatively, D is TRBD1 (5 bases). Germline lookup yields CDR1 SGHNT and CDR2 YYREEE (reference sequence). CDR3 length equals 14 residues. Trimming took 4 bases from V and 7 from J, leaving 17 bases between them.

The V call is TRBV25-1, the J call TRBJ1-6, with 8 bases that match TRBD1. After removal of 6 bases from V and 10 bases from J, the junction contained 5 bases not matched to a gene. The CDR3 is made up of 13 amino acids. CDR1 MGHDK and CDR2 SYGVNS come from the germline V gene. CDR3 protein: CASRDREESPLHF. The CDR3 nucleotides read TGTGCCAGCAGGGACAGGGAAGAATCACCCCTCCACTTT. Using reference TRBV25-1 and TRBJ1-6 for the parts outside the CDR3, the full variable domain is EADIYQTPRYLVIGTGKKITLECSQTMGHDKMYWYQQDPGMELHLIHYSYGVNSTEKGDLSSESTVSRIRTEHFPLTLESARPSHTSQYLCASRDREESPLHFGNGTRLTVT.

The rearrangement joins TRBV5-4 to TRBJ2-3; 12 bases map to TRBD2. V gave up 4 bases and J gave up 3 bases; unmatched junction bases: 9. CDR1 is SGHNT, CDR2 YYREEE, per germline (reference sequence). This CDR3 contains 17 residues. CDR3 sequence reads: CASSPGLAGRRTDTQYF. CDR3 bases: TGTGCCAGCAGCCCCGGACTAGCGGGGCGTCGGACAGATACGCAGTATTTT.

The chain carries TRBV7-9 and TRBJ1-1; D is ambiguous. The CDR3 contains 13 residues. Germline lookup yields CDR1 SEHNR and CDR2 FQNEAQ (reference sequence). V was pared by 6 bases and J by 4 bases, with 12 bases between. The DNA of the CDR3 is TGTGCCAGCAGACCCCATTTGAGCACTGAAGCTTTCTTT. Its translation: CASRPHLSTEAFF. Full variable domain (outside the CDR3, taken from reference TRBV7-9 and TRBJ1-1): DTGVSQNPRHKITKRGQNVTFRCDPISEHNRLYWYRQTLGQGPEFLTYFQNEAQLEKSRLLSDRFSAERPKGSFSTLEIQRTEQGDSAMYLCASRPHLSTEAFFGQGTRLTVV.

The rearrangement uses TRBV6-5 and TRBJ2-6; D remains unclear. Germline V lookup: CDR1 MNHEY, CDR2 SVGAGI. Trimming stripped 2 bases from V and 1 base from J, with 9 bases between. The CDR3 is 16 amino acids. This CDR3 reads CASSYTVYSGANVLTF. CDR3 bases: TGTGCCAGCAGTTACACTGTCTATTCTGGGGCCAACGTCCTGACTTTC.

CDR3 residues: CASSLGVSGINEQFF. CDR3 DNA sequence: TGCGCCAGCAGCTTGGGGGTTAGCGGCATCAATGAGCAGTTCTTC. V gene TRBV5-1 combines with J gene TRBJ2-1; D perhaps matches TRBD2 (6 bases). Germline V gene lookup returns CDR1 SGHRS and CDR2 YFSETQ. V lost 0 bases and J lost 6, with 13 bases in between. The CDR3 totals 15 residues.